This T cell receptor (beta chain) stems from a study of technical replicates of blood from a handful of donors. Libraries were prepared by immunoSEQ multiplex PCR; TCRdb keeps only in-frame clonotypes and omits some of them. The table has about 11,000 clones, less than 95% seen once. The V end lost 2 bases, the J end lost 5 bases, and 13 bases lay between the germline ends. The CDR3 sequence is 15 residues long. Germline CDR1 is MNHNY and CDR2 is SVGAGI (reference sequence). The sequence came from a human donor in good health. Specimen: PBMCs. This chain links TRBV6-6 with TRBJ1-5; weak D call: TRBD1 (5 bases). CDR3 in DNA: TGTGCCAGCAGTTACGTCGGGGGGAGCGATCAGCCCCAGCATTTT. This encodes CASSYVGGSDQPQHF.